This TCR beta chain was sequenced during a study of blood T cell repertoires in COVID-19. Looking at the study overall: The samples span acute and convalescent COVID-19 from the United States, Italy and Spain. PBMCs, B-cell-depleted T cells, or T cells provided the cDNA or gDNA that made up the material.

Authors' methods: It was from reference gene primer amplification that nucleated cell counts were estimated. Sequencing used immunoSEQ multiplex PCR; TCRdb keeps in-frame clones, though not all of them. That table is the source of V, J and clone size, and D and trimming were worked out from the DNA. The data contain about 45,000 clones, around 90% of them seen just once; the ten biggest clones take up around 9.6%. CDR1 SGHAT and CDR2 FQNNGV come from the germline V gene. The CDR3 totals 13 residues. V lost 5 bases and J 5 bases, leaving 12 bases between the germline ends. This chain uses TRBV11-2 with TRBJ2-5, with D hard to call. The clonotype was recovered from a woman older than 75 with active COVID-19. The sample was peripheral blood. The CDR3 coding sequence is TGTGCCAGCAGCCCCCTCAGATCGGAGACCCAGTACTTC. Translating it yields CASSPLRSETQYF.